One and the same sample provided the 10 T cell receptor beta chains below, sequenced in a study of breast tumors, draining lymph nodes, adjacent tissues. TCRdb reanalysed the multiplex PCR reads using MiXCR and keeps one entry per CDR3 protein. The sample consists of around 230,000 distinct CDR3 sequences, roughly a third of them appearing once. Breast cancer patients provided tissue from their axillary draining lymph nodes. The sample consisted of axillary lymph node tissue. These receptors were taken from a female donor with breast cancer. Some clones in this sample may be carry-over from other donors' samples.

This clonotype was detected ten times or more. The rearrangement uses TRBV5-1 and TRBJ2-1, with TRBD2 matching over 7 bases. Germline V gene sequence: CDR1 SGHRS, CDR2 YFSETQ. The CDR3 consists of 15 residues. V lost 4 bases, J lost 4 bases, and 8 bases stayed unmatched. The CDR3 loop is CASSEDGTTYNEQFF. CDR3 nucleotide sequence: TGCGCCAGCAGCGAGGACGGGACTACTTACAATGAGCAGTTCTTC. Using reference TRBV5-1 and TRBJ2-1 for the parts outside the CDR3, the full variable domain is KAGVTQTPRYLIKTRGQQVTLSCSPISGHRSVSWYQQTPGQGLQFLFEYFSETQRNKGNFPGRFSGRQFSNSRSEMNVSTLELGDSALYLCASSEDGTTYNEQFFGPGTRLTVL.

This rearrangement joins TRBV7-2 to TRBJ1-2; D remains unclear. The CDR3 has 15 amino acids. With 7 bases removed from V and 4 bases from J, the gap between germline ends came to 19 bases. Germline lookup yields CDR1 SGHTA and CDR2 FQGNSA. CDR3 amino acids: CASTPGGVTSYGYTF. CDR3 in DNA: TGTGCCAGCACCCCCGGTGGGGTAACCTCCTATGGCTACACCTTC.

This rearrangement joins TRBV25-1 to TRBJ2-3; the match to TRBD2 covers 10 bases. The CDR3 loop spans 17 amino acids. The J segment lost 6 bases and the V segment lost 3 bases, leaving 12 bases of the junction unmatched. CDR1 MGHDK and CDR2 SYGVNS come from the germline V gene. As DNA, the CDR3 is TGTGCCAGCAGTGACGCGACTAGCGGGCAAGGCGGGGATACGCAGTATTTT. This codes for CASSDATSGQGGDTQYF.

This clonotype showed up many times. The V call is TRBV5-8, the J call TRBJ1-2; D might be TRBD1 (5 bases). The CDR3 totals 13 residues. The germline V gene encodes CDR1 SGHTS and CDR2 YDEGEE. V lost 4 bases and J lost 4, with 11 bases in between. The CDR3 sequence: CASSQGGGYGYTF. DNA of the CDR3: TGTGCCAGCAGCCAGGGTGGTGGCTATGGCTACACCTTC.

The chain carries TRBV2 and TRBJ1-4; D may be TRBD1 (5 bases). Germline CDR1 and CDR2: SNHLY and FYNNEI. The CDR3 covers 15 residues. Trimming removed 2 bases at V and 4 bases at J, with 11 bases between. CDR3 bases: TGTGCCAGCAGTGAAAGTAGGGGTGGTAATGAAAAACTGTTTTTT. Residues: CASSESRGGNEKLFF.

For the CDR3, the DNA is TGTGCCAGCAGTCACCCGGGGACTAGCGGGACGAGAGATACGCAGTATTTT. Its translation: CASSHPGTSGTRDTQYF. The chain couples TRBV6-6 to TRBJ2-3, with TRBD2 matching over 13 bases. Germline values: CDR1 MNHNY, CDR2 SVGAGI (reference sequence). CDR3 size: 17 residues. V lost 5 bases and J lost 5; bases outside the gene matches: 10.

In this sample, this clonotype turned up many times. This chain links TRBV7-3 with TRBJ2-1, with D perhaps matching TRBD2 (5 bases). The germline V gene has CDR1 SGHTA and CDR2 FQGTGA. CDR3 length equals 14 residues. Trimming stripped 2 bases from V and 6 bases from J, with 11 bases between. The CDR3 loop is CASSLSRDSNEQFF. CDR3 coding DNA: TGTGCCAGCAGCTTATCCCGGGATTCCAATGAGCAGTTCTTC.

The chain combines TRBV4-1 with TRBJ1-5; D unresolved. This CDR3 has 15 amino acids. Between the trimmed V and J ends, which lost 1 base and 11 bases, there was a span of 18 bases. Germline CDR1 and CDR2: MGHRA and YSYEKL. The CDR3: CASSQATSGQETQHF. The DNA of the CDR3 is TGCGCCAGCAGCCAAGCGACTAGCGGGCAAGAGACCCAGCATTTT.

There are many counts of this clonotype. The genes are TRBV2 and TRBJ2-1; no clear D. The V and J ends lost 6 bases and 3 bases respectively, with 6 bases between them. CDR1 SNHLY and CDR2 FYNNEI come from the germline V gene. This CDR3 has 12 residues. The CDR3 region is CASRVDYNEQFF. The DNA for the CDR3 is TGTGCCAGCAGGGTAGACTACAATGAGCAGTTCTTC.

This clonotype was counted ten times or more. V is TRBV5-5 and J is TRBJ1-2; 9 positions agree with TRBD1. Trimming cost V 4 bases and J 5 bases; bases outside gene matches: 12. Per germline, CDR1 SGHKS and CDR2 YYEKEE (reference sequence). The length of the CDR3 is 16 residues. The CDR3 bases are TGTGCCAGCAGCCCTCCTACAGGGGGCGCGGGATATGGCTACACCTTC. Translating gives CASSPPTGGAGYGYTF.